This T cell receptor beta chain was observed in a study of cytomegalovirus exposure and HLA in healthy donors. The wider study: The study's early data release held roughly 91 million unique TCRs from HLA-typed donors.

Comment on this clone: As yet, its antigen is unknown.

PCR primers comprised 60 Vbeta and 13 Jbeta primers. The assay was immunoSEQ multiplex PCR, and TCRdb's table has in-frame clones only and misses some. Of around 180,000 clones in the sample, around three quarters are singletons; the top ten hold 5.7%. Trimming left V 6 bases short and J 7 bases short, with 17 bases between. This CDR3 contains 14 residues. From germline, CDR1 is KGHSH and CDR2 LQKENI. Study-wide points: Sequencing probably produced one cluster of sequence variants that were highly shared. For cytomegalovirus status, the classifier reportedly gave diagnoses with high specificity and sensitivity.

This chain joins TRBV18 and TRBJ2-3, with a tentative D call TRBD2 (5 bases). The sequence came from a man aged 40-49 years in good health and CMV-seronegative. Source material: PBMCs. The CDR3 DNA reads TGTGCCAGCTCCCAGGACTCCCTAAGAAATACGCAGTATTTT. This translates into CASSQDSLRNTQYF.